Described below is a single TCR beta chain sequence and its context. Its antigen is unidentified. The data derive from a study of cytomegalovirus exposure and HLA in healthy donors. Overall study findings and caveats: By a later analysis, the bulk of CMV-associated TCR beta chains appeared HLA-restricted. The authors later found TCR association rates varying by HLA locus, with DRB1 most and HLA-C fewest. An Asian-associated ancestry cluster reportedly showed fewer N-insertions than the approximately 650-donor mean in a later analysis. Later analysis identified about 18,000 TCR beta sequences associated with HLA alleles, using a false discovery rate threshold of 0.05.

Researchers ran the PCR with 60 Vbeta and 13 Jbeta primers. TCRdb's table, derived via immunoSEQ multiplex PCR, lists solely in-frame clones and lacks some. The repertoire consists of roughly 43,000 clones, with 70% to 85% occurring once and the leading ten covering roughly 1.5%. V dropped 0 bases and J dropped 0; count of bases not matched to a gene: 11. Germline CDR1 and CDR2: LGHNA and YSLEER. This CDR3 has 19 amino acids. What was sequenced was PBMCs. V and J are TRBV4-3 and TRBJ1-5; the match to TRBD1 covers 7 bases. This receptor was taken from a man aged 25 to 40 in good health and CMV-seronegative. The CDR3 region is CASSQESQTGTYSNQPQHF. CDR3 coding DNA: TGCGCCAGCAGCCAAGAGAGCCAGACAGGGACTTATAGCAATCAGCCCCAGCATTTT.